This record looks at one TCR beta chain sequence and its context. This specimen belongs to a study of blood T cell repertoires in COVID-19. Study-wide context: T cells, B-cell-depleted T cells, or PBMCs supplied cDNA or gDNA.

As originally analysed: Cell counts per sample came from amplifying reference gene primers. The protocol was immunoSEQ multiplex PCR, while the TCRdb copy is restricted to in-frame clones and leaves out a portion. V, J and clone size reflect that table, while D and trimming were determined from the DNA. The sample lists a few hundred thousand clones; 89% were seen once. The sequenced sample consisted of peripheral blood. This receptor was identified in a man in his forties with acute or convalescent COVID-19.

In DNA, the CDR3 is TGCGCCAGCAGCCAGAGGGACATCTCATCCAAAAACATTCAGTACTTC. It specifies CASSQRDISSKNIQYF. The chain uses TRBV4-1 and TRBJ2-4; TRBD1 is a possible D gene (6 bases). V was cut by 3 bases and J by 2 bases, with 14 bases left in between. CDR1 and CDR2 (germline): MGHRA, YSYEKL. The CDR3 has 16 residues.